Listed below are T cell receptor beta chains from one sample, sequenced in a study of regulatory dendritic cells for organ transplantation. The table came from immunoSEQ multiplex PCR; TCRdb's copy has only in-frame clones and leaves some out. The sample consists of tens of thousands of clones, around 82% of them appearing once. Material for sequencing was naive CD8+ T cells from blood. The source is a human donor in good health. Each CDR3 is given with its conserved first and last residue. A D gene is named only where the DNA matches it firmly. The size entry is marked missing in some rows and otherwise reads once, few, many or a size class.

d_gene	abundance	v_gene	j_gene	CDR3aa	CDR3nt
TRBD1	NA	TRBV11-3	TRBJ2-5	CASSLAPTGGETQYF	TGTGCCAGCAGCCTCGCACCCACAGGGGGAGAGACCCAGTACTTC
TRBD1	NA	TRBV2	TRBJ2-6	CASSSPGQGTHGGANVLTF	TGTGCCAGCAGTTCTCCGGGACAGGGAACCCATGGAGGGGCCAACGTCCTGACTTTC
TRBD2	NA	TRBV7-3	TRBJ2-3	CASSLTSGGHDTQYF	TGTGCCAGCAGCTTAACTAGCGGGGGTCATGATACGCAGTATTTT
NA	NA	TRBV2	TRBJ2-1	CASSLDTSSYNEQFF	TGTGCCAGCAGTCTGGACACGAGCTCCTACAATGAGCAGTTCTTC
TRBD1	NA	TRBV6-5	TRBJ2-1	CASTRDRGSEQFF	TGTGCCAGCACACGGGACAGGGGTAGTGAGCAGTTCTTC
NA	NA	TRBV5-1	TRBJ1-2	CASSLARQDPNYGYTF	TGCGCCAGCAGCTTGGCACGACAGGACCCAAACTATGGCTACACCTTC
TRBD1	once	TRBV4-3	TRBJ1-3	CASSHLTGDGNTIYF	TGCGCCAGCAGCCATTTGACAGGGGATGGAAACACCATATATTTT
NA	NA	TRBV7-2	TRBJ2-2	CASSLLGTGTGELFF	TGTGCCAGCAGCTTATTGGGTACGGGAACCGGGGAGCTGTTTTTT
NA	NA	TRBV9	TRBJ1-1	CASSVERENTEAFF	TGTGCCAGCAGCGTAGAACGAGAGAACACTGAAGCTTTCTTT
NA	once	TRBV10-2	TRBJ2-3	CASSRGWADTQYF	TGCGCCAGCTCCCGGGGTTGGGCAGATACGCAGTATTTT
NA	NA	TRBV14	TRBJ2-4	CASSQGGLGFQYF	TGTGCCAGCAGCCAAGGAGGGTTGGGTTTTCAGTACTTC
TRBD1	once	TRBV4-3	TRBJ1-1	CASSPVGQGFTEAFF	TGCGCCAGCAGCCCTGTGGGACAGGGCTTCACTGAAGCTTTCTTT
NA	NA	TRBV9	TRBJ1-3	CASSVDQGSGNTIYF	TGTGCCAGCAGCGTAGATCAGGGATCCGGAAACACCATATATTTT
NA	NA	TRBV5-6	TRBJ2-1	CASSLGRSSYNEQFF	TGTGCCAGCAGCTTGGGCAGAAGCTCCTACAATGAGCAGTTCTTC
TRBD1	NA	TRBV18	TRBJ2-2	CASSPPIQGATGELFF	TGTGCCAGCTCACCACCGATCCAGGGGGCTACCGGGGAGCTGTTTTTT
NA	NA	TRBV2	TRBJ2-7	CASSPGPGTYEQYF	TGTGCCAGCAGCCCGGGTCCTGGAACCTACGAGCAGTACTTC
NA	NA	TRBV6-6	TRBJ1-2	CASSYSPGRVNYGYTF	TGTGCCAGCAGTTACTCGCCAGGGCGCGTTAACTATGGCTACACCTTC
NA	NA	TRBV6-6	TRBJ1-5	CASSYGTAINQPQHF	TGTGCCAGCAGTTACGGAACAGCCATAAATCAGCCCCAGCATTTT
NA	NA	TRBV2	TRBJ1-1	CASSVVIRKNTEAFF	TGTGCCAGCAGTGTCGTTATCAGAAAGAACACTGAAGCTTTCTTT
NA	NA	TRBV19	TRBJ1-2	CASSIVVRDTHGYTF	TGTGCCAGTAGTATAGTAGTTCGGGATACCCATGGCTACACCTTC
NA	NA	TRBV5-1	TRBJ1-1	CASSSDTTVTEAFF	TGCGCCAGCAGCTCGGACACGACGGTCACTGAAGCTTTCTTT
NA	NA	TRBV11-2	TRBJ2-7	CASSFSREVYEQYF	TGTGCCAGCAGCTTCTCCAGGGAGGTTTACGAGCAGTACTTC
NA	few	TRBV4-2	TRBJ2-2	CASSQDRAGNTGELFF	TGTGCCAGCAGCCAAGATCGGGCGGGGAACACCGGGGAGCTGTTTTTT
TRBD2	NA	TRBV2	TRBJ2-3	CASSALSGGTDTQYF	TGTGCCAGCAGTGCTCTTAGCGGGGGCACAGATACGCAGTATTTT
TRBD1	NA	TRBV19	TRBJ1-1	CASSARDRVRTEAFF	TGTGCCAGTAGTGCCCGGGACAGGGTTCGAACTGAAGCTTTCTTT
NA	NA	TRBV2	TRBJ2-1	CASSEGRHSYNEQFF	TGTGCCAGCAGTGAAGGGAGGCACTCCTACAATGAGCAGTTCTTC
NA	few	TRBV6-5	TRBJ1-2	CASSYLTADYGYTF	TGTGCCAGCAGCTACCTGACAGCCGACTATGGCTACACCTTC
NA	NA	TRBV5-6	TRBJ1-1	CASSFSMNTEAFF	TGTGCCAGCAGCTTCAGTATGAACACTGAAGCTTTCTTT
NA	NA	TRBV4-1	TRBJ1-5	CASSQEGPTWVQHF	TGCGCCAGCAGCCAAGAGGGCCCCACGTGGGTCCAGCATTTT
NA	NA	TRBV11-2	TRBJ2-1	CASSTRSGARNEQFF	TGTGCCAGCAGCACCAGGTCGGGAGCCCGCAATGAGCAGTTCTTC
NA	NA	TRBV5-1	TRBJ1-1	CASSLEGKNTEAFF	TGCGCCAGCAGCTTGGAGGGGAAGAACACTGAAGCTTTCTTT
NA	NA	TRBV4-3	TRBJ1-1	CASRSRGDTEAFF	TGCGCCAGCAGGTCCAGGGGCGACACTGAAGCTTTCTTT
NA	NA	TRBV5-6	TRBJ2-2	CASSWGQGTGELFF	TGTGCCAGCAGCTGGGGGCAGGGCACCGGGGAGCTGTTTTTT
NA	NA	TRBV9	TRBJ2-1	CASSAAGTDSYNEQFF	TGTGCCAGCAGCGCCGCGGGGACAGACTCCTACAATGAGCAGTTCTTC
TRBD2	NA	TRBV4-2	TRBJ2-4	CASSRLLAGATLAKNIQYF	TGTGCCAGCAGCCGACTACTAGCGGGGGCCACACTAGCCAAAAACATTCAGTACTTC
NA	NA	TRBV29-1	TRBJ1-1	CSVKWGQNTEAFF	TGCAGCGTTAAATGGGGACAGAACACTGAAGCTTTCTTT
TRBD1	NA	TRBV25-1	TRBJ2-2	CAMRQGDTGELFF	TGTGCCATGAGACAGGGAGACACCGGGGAGCTGTTTTTT
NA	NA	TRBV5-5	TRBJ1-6	CASRTRAGNSPLHF	TGTGCCAGCAGAACCCGGGCGGGGAATTCACCCCTCCACTTT
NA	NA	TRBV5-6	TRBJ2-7	CASSLLPGTSYEQYF	TGTGCCAGCAGCTTGTTACCAGGTACCTCCTACGAGCAGTACTTC
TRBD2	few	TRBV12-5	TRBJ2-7	CASGFSGGEQYF	TGTGCTAGTGGTTTCTCGGGGGGCGAGCAGTACTTC
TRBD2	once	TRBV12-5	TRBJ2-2	CASGLAPGGSGANTGELFF	TGTGCTAGTGGTTTGGCCCCTGGTGGAAGCGGGGCGAACACCGGGGAGCTGTTTTTT
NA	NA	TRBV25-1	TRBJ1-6	CASSDRRGNNSPLHF	TGTGCCAGCAGTGATCGTAGGGGCAATAATTCACCCCTCCACTTT
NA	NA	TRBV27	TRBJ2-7	CASSLGRPGVSEQYF	TGTGCCAGCAGTTTGGGACGGCCAGGGGTCAGCGAGCAGTACTTC
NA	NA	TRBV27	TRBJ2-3	CASSLTQAVDTQYF	TGTGCCAGCAGTTTAACACAGGCGGTGGATACGCAGTATTTT
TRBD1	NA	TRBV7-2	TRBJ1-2	CASSWFPGQGDGGNYGYTF	TGTGCCAGCAGCTGGTTCCCGGGACAGGGGGACGGGGGTAACTATGGCTACACCTTC
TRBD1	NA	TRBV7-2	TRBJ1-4	CASREGTGGEKLFF	TGTGCCAGCAGGGAGGGGACAGGGGGCGAAAAACTGTTTTTT
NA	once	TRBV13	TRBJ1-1	CASSLGRGPNTEAFF	TGTGCCAGCAGCTTAGGCCGGGGTCCAAACACTGAAGCTTTCTTT
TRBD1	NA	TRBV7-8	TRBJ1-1	CASSRGTGFGTEAFF	TGTGCCAGCAGCCGGGGGACAGGGTTCGGCACTGAAGCTTTCTTT
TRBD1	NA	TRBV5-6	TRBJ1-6	CASSPGTGLNSPLHF	TGTGCCAGCAGCCCTGGGACAGGTCTCAACTCACCCCTCCACTTT
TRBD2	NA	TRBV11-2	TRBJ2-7	CASSLGSGGYEQYF	TGTGCCAGCAGCTTAGGGTCGGGGGGCTACGAGCAGTACTTC
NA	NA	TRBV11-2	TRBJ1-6	CASSGGRDGNSPLHF	TGTGCCAGCAGCGGCGGGAGGGATGGAAATTCACCCCTCCACTTT
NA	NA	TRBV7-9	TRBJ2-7	CASSFVQYEQYF	TGTGCCAGCAGCTTCGTACAGTACGAGCAGTACTTC
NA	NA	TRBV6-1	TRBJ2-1	CASSELGPSSYNEQFF	TGTGCCAGCAGTGAACTGGGCCCGAGCTCCTACAATGAGCAGTTCTTC
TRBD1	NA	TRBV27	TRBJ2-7	CASSPLGTGHEQYF	TGTGCCAGCAGTCCCCTCGGGACAGGACACGAGCAGTACTTC
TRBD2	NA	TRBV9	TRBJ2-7	CASSPGGYEQYF	TGTGCCAGCAGCCCGGGGGGGTACGAGCAGTACTTC